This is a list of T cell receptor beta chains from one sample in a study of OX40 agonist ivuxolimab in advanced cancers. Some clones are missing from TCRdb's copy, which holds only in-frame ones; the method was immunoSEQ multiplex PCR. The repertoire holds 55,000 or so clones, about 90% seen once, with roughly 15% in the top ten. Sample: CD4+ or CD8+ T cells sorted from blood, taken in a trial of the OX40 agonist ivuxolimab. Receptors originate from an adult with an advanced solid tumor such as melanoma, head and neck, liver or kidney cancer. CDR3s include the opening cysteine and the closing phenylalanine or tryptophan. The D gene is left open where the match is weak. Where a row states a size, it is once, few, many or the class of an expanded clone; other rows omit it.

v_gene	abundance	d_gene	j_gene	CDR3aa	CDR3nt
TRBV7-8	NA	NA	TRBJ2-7	CASSAGTLYEQYF	TGTGCCAGCAGCGCCGGGACTTTATACGAGCAGTACTTC
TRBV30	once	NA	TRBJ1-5	CAWTRGNDQPQHF	TGTGCCTGGACGAGGGGAAACGATCAGCCCCAGCATTTT
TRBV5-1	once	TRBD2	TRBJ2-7	CASSSTSGSTYEQYF	TGCGCCAGCAGCTCGACTAGCGGGAGCACGTACGAGCAGTACTTC
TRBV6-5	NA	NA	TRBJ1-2	CASSSRGTGSGGYTF	TGTGCCAGCAGTTCCCGGGGCACGGGGTCGGGTGGCTACACCTTC
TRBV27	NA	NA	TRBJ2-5	CASSPLLYQETQYF	TGTGCCAGCAGCCCTCTCCTGTACCAAGAGACCCAGTACTTC
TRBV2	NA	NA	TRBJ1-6	CASRVGRGQNSPLHF	TGTGCCAGCAGGGTGGGCAGGGGACAAAATTCACCCCTCCACTTT
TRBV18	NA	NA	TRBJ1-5	CASSPDNDQPQHF	TGTGCCAGCTCCCCGGACAACGATCAGCCCCAGCATTTT
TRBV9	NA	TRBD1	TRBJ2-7	CASSVGRDSYEQYF	TGTGCCAGCAGCGTAGGCCGGGACAGCTACGAGCAGTACTTC
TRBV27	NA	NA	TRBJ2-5	CASSLTGGRDYQETQYF	TGTGCCAGCAGTTTAACTGGAGGCAGAGACTACCAAGAGACCCAGTACTTC
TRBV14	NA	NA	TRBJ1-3	CASSPRRGEGNTIYF	TGTGCCAGCAGCCCCCGGAGGGGTGAAGGAAACACCATATATTTT
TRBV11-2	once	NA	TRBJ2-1	CASSLEVNEQFF	TGTGCCAGCAGCTTAGAGGTCAATGAGCAGTTCTTC
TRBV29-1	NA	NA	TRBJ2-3	CSVGLISNPDTQYF	TGCAGCGTTGGCCTCATCAGCAACCCAGATACGCAGTATTTT
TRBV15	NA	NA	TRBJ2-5	CATSQDLKGETQYF	TGTGCCACCAGCCAAGACCTCAAAGGGGAGACCCAGTACTTC
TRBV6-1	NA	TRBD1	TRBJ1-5	CASSGRTGGIGQPQHF	TGTGCCAGCAGTGGTCGGACAGGGGGAATCGGGCAGCCCCAGCATTTT
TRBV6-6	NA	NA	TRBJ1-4	CASKKGTEKLFF	TGTGCCAGCAAGAAAGGCACTGAAAAACTGTTTTTT
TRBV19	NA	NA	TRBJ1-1	CASSYPPGQGNTEAFF	TGTGCCAGTAGTTACCCCCCTGGGCAGGGAAACACTGAAGCTTTCTTT
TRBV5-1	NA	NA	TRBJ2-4	CASSLGVAAKNIQYF	TGCGCCAGCAGCTTGGGGGTAGCCGCCAAAAACATTCAGTACTTC
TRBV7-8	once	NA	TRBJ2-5	CASSDVGGETQYF	TGTGCCAGCAGCGACGTGGGTGGGGAGACCCAGTACTTC
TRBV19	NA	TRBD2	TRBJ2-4	CASSIHPSGGSRAKNIQYF	TGTGCCAGTAGTATTCACCCCAGCGGGGGGAGTCGGGCCAAAAACATTCAGTACTTC
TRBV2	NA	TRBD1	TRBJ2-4	CASSGDRILAKNIQYF	TGTGCCAGCAGTGGGGACAGGATCCTAGCCAAAAACATTCAGTACTTC
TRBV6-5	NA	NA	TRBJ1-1	CAISGTVEAFF	TGTGCCATCAGTGGGACGGTGGAAGCTTTCTTT
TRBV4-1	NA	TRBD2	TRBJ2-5	CASSQGRVGTSGPQETQYF	TGCGCCAGCAGCCAAGGACGTGTGGGGACTAGCGGGCCCCAAGAGACCCAGTACTTC
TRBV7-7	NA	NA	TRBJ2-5	CASSLVRQGRETQYF	TGTGCTAGCAGCTTAGTGAGGCAGGGACGGGAGACCCAGTACTTC
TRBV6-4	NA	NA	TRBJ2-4	CASSDFGGPKNIQYF	TGTGCCAGCAGTGACTTCGGGGGTCCCAAAAACATTCAGTACTTC
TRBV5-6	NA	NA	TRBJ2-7	CASSSTSKGYEQYF	TGTGCCAGCAGCAGTACTAGCAAAGGGTACGAGCAGTACTTC
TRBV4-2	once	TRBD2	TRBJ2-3	CASSQVQTREVGTDTQYF	TGTGCCAGCAGCCAAGTTCAGACCCGGGAGGTGGGGACAGATACGCAGTATTTT
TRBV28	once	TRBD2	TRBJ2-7	CASCLAGGNYEQYF	TGTGCCAGCTGCTTAGCGGGAGGGAACTACGAGCAGTACTTC
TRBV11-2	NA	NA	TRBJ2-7	CASSLWGPSYEQYF	TGTGCCAGCAGCTTGTGGGGTCCTTCCTACGAGCAGTACTTC
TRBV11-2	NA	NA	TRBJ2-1	CASSPPGISYNEQFF	TGTGCCAGCAGCCCACCGGGAATTTCTTACAATGAGCAGTTCTTC
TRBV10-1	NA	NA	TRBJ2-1	CASSESAVSSYNEQFF	TGCGCCAGCAGTGAGTCCGCAGTAAGCTCCTACAATGAGCAGTTCTTC
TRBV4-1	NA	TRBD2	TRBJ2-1	CASSQDQAGRRGNEQFF	TGCGCCAGCAGCCAAGATCAAGCGGGACGCCGCGGGAATGAGCAGTTCTTC
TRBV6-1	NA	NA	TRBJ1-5	CASSEGTGNQPQHF	TGTGCCAGCAGTGAAGGGACAGGCAATCAGCCCCAGCATTTT
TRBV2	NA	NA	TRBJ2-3	CASSDREVDTQYF	TGTGCCAGCAGTGACAGGGAGGTGGATACGCAGTATTTT
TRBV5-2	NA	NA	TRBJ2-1	CASSHFLTSGNANEQFF	TGCGCCAGCAGCCACTTTCTGACTAGCGGGAATGCGAATGAGCAGTTCTTC
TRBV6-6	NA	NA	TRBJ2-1	CASRPGTYNEQFF	TGTGCCAGCAGGCCGGGAACCTACAATGAGCAGTTCTTC
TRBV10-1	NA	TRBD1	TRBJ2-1	CASSRQGTSEQFF	TGCGCCAGCAGTCGACAGGGCACAAGTGAGCAGTTCTTC
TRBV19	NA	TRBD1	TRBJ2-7	CASSIARQGSYEQYF	TGTGCCAGTAGTATAGCGAGACAGGGGTCCTACGAGCAGTACTTC
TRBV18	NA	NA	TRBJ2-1	CASSPPTRGAYEQFF	TGTGCCAGCTCACCACCTACCAGGGGCGCATATGAGCAGTTCTTC
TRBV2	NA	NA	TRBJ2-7	CASIQGGYEQYF	TGTGCCAGCATCCAAGGGGGCTACGAGCAGTACTTC
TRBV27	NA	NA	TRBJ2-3	CASSFRRSTDTQYF	TGTGCCAGCAGTTTTCGACGGAGCACAGATACGCAGTATTTT
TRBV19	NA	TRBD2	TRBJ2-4	CASSLSHSGSKNIQYF	TGTGCCAGTAGTCTGAGCCATAGCGGGTCCAAAAACATTCAGTACTTC
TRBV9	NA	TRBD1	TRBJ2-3	CASSGRQGSFTDTQYF	TGTGCCAGCAGCGGTAGACAGGGGTCCTTCACAGATACGCAGTATTTT
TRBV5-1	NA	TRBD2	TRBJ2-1	CASSLAGGRGYNEQFF	TGCGCCAGCAGCTTGGCAGGAGGGAGGGGCTACAATGAGCAGTTCTTC
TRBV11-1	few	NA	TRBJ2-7	CASSLGDRYEQYF	TGTGCCAGCAGCTTAGGAGATCGCTACGAGCAGTACTTC
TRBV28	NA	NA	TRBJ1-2	CASSLWTPNYGYTF	TGTGCCAGCAGTTTATGGACACCTAACTATGGCTACACCTTC
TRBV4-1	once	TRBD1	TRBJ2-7	CASSHAVTGVSHEQYF	TGCGCCAGCAGCCACGCCGTGACAGGGGTTTCCCACGAGCAGTACTTC
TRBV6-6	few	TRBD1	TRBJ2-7	CASSFSQGGEQYF	TGTGCCAGCAGTTTCTCACAGGGGGGCGAGCAGTACTTC
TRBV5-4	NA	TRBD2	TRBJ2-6	CASSLVTGRTRSGANVLTF	TGTGCCAGCAGCTTGGTCACCGGGAGGACTCGCTCTGGGGCCAACGTCCTGACTTTC
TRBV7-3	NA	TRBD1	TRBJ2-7	CASSSGTGIHEQYF	TGTGCCAGCAGCTCTGGGACAGGGATTCACGAGCAGTACTTC
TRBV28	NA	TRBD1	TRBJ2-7	CASRETGTGVYEQYF	TGTGCCAGCAGGGAAACCGGGACAGGGGTCTACGAGCAGTACTTC
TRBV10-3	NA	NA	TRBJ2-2	CAISEGVTGELFF	TGTGCCATCAGTGAAGGGGTGACCGGGGAGCTGTTTTTT
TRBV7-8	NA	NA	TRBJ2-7	CASSLAYLEQYF	TGTGCCAGCAGCTTAGCGTATCTCGAGCAGTACTTC
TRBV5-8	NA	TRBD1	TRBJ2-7	CAGGQTLITYEQYF	TGTGCCGGGGGACAGACCCTAATCACCTACGAGCAGTACTTC
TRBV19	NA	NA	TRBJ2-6	CASTQSSGANVLTF	TGTGCCAGTACTCAGAGCTCTGGGGCCAACGTCCTGACTTTC
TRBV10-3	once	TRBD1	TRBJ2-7	CAISFGTGGSYEQYF	TGTGCCATCAGCTTCGGGACAGGGGGCTCCTACGAGCAGTACTTC